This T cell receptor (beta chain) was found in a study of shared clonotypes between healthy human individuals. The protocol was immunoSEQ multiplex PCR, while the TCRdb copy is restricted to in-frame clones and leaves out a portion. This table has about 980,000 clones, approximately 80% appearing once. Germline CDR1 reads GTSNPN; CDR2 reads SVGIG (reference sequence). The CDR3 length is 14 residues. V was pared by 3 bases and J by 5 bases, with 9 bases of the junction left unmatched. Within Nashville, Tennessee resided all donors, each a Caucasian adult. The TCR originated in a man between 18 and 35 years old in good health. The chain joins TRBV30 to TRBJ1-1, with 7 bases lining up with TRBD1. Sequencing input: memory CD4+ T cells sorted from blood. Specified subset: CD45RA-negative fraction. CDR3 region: CAWRPTGVGTEAFF. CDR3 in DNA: TGTGCCTGGAGACCAACAGGGGTTGGGACTGAAGCTTTCTTT.